This entry describes one T cell receptor (beta chain). Its matching antigen is unknown. This sample stems from a study of T-cell memory formation after mild COVID-19. Study findings and constraints: CD4+ bias marked clones expanding day 15 to 37, unlike balanced contracting clones.

TCRdb independently ran MiXCR on the 5' RACE reads; one entry per CDR3 protein. The table lists over 400,000 distinct CDR3 sequences, less than 25% of them singletons, with 10% to 15% in the top ten. The origin of this receptor is an adult woman who had mild COVID-19 (a few samples of this study predate the infection). Cell type and time point are not known. Input material: PBMCs or a T cell subset sorted from them (not recorded which).

CDR3 region: CASSLRAGLNGYTF. Written as DNA, the CDR3 is TGTGCCAGCAGTTTAAGGGCAGGGTTGAATGGCTACACCTTC. The genes are TRBV12-3 or TRBV12-4 and TRBJ1-2; the D gene is possibly TRBD1 (5 bases). CDR3 length equals 14 residues. The V end was cut by 2 bases, the J end by 6 bases, with 13 bases between.